Shown below are 21 T cell receptor beta chains from a single sample sequenced in a study of esophageal squamous cell carcinoma under preoperative chemotherapy. As to time point: before preoperative PTX-NDP chemotherapy. TCRdb processed the PCR reads anew with MiXCR; each CDR3 protein has one entry. This table has about 30,000 distinct CDR3 sequences, roughly half appearing once. Sampling took place from a patient given preoperative chemotherapy. All receptors derive from a human donor with esophageal squamous cell carcinoma. The donor label of this sample is uncertain.

This clonotype is categorized as medium-sized. V usage is TRBV12-3 or TRBV12-4 and J usage is TRBJ2-5; D is unresolved. The V and J ends lost 1 base and 1 base respectively, with 7 bases between them. The CDR3 loop spans 14 amino acids. The CDR3: CASSLDRSQETQYF. The CDR3 nucleotides read TGTGCCAGCAGTTTAGACAGATCCCAAGAGACCCAGTACTTC.

This clonotype has ten or more counts. The genes are TRBV11-3 and TRBJ2-3, with 9 nucleotides matching TRBD2. Unmatched junction bases numbered 6, after V lost 0 bases and J lost 14 bases. This CDR3 is 13 amino acids long. CDR1 is SGHNT, CDR2 YENEEA, per germline. Here the CDR3 DNA reads TGTGCCAGCAGCTTAGATGGCGGGACTAGCCCGTATTTT. Translation: CASSLDGGTSPYF.

This clonotype showed up many times. The chain joins TRBV7-3 to TRBJ2-5; D perhaps matches TRBD2 (5 bases). Germline values: CDR1 SGHTA, CDR2 FQGTGA. Deletions cut 6 bases from V and 5 bases from J, with 16 bases between. The CDR3 sequence is 14 residues long. The CDR3 protein is CASRLDSATETQYF. As DNA, the CDR3 is TGTGCCAGCAGGCTGGACTCAGCGACGGAGACCCAGTACTTC.

On this clonotype: One end of the junction fails to match germline, which may point to a read error. The rearrangement uses TRBV7-6 and TRBJ2-3; D gene ambiguous. Germline CDR1 SGHVS, CDR2 FNYEAQ. CDR3 length equals 15 residues. The DNA of the CDR3 is TGTGCCAGCAGCTCTATGGGATCCCCCACAGACATTCAGTATTTC. Residues: CASSSMGSPTDIQYF.

This clonotype was seen a few times. The chain links TRBV7-2 to TRBJ2-5, with TRBD2 matching 10 bases. This CDR3 has 16 residues. Germline loops: CDR1 SGHTA, CDR2 FQGNSA. J gave up 4 bases and V 4 bases, and 9 bases lay outside the gene matches. For the CDR3, the DNA is TGTGCCAGCAGCTCGCGTTCTAGCGGGGGCGGAGAGACCCAGTACTTC. It translates to CASSSRSSGGGETQYF.

This clonotype has ten or more counts. This chain joins TRBV12-3 or TRBV12-4 and TRBJ2-5; D gene ambiguous. Trimming pared 3 bases from V and 11 bases from J, leaving 13 bases between. The CDR3 extends over 12 amino acids. CDR3 coding DNA: TGTGCCAGCAGTTTTTTAGATAATGAGCAGTACTTC. It is translated as CASSFLDNEQYF.

V and J are TRBV27 and TRBJ2-5; D could derive from TRBD1 or TRBD2 (6 bases each). The germline V gene encodes CDR1 MNHEY and CDR2 SMNVEV (reference sequence). V was clipped by 5 bases and J by 5 bases, with 15 bases between them. The CDR3 extends over 14 amino acids. CDR3 protein: CASSQGGNGETQYF. The CDR3 DNA follows: TGTGCCAGCAGTCAAGGGGGGAACGGGGAGACCCAGTACTTC.

This chain links TRBV5-1 with TRBJ2-5; maybe TRBD2 (6 bases). CDR3 length equals 15 residues. The germline V gene has CDR1 SGHRS and CDR2 YFSETQ. The V gene lost 1 base and the J gene lost 5 bases, with 15 bases spanning the gap. CDR3 amino acids: CASSLSSALGETQYF. The CDR3 nucleotides are TGCGCCAGCAGCTTGTCTAGCGCATTGGGGGAGACCCAGTACTTC.

This clonotype showed up just once. J is TRBJ1-2 and V is TRBV10-3; 10 nucleotides agree with TRBD1. The V gene end was trimmed by 6 bases and the J gene end by 3 bases; junction bases not matched to a gene: 4. CDR3 length: 14 amino acids. CDR1 and CDR2 (germline): ENHRY, SYGVKD. The CDR3 spells CAIRGQGEHYGYTF. The CDR3 coding sequence is TGTGCCATCAGAGGACAGGGGGAACACTATGGCTACACCTTC.

Ten or more counts support this clonotype. The gene calls are TRBV27 and TRBJ2-3; D is uncertain. The CDR3 has 16 residues. CDR1 and CDR2 (germline): MNHEY, SMNVEV (reference sequence). V was cut by 2 bases and J by 2 bases, with 14 bases left in between. The CDR3 DNA sequence: TGTGCCAGCAGTTTAGTGACTCCAGGCTCCACAGATACGCAGTATTTT. This translates into CASSLVTPGSTDTQYF.

The chain combines TRBV29-1 with TRBJ2-3; possibly TRBD2 for D (5 bases). Germline-derived CDR1 and CDR2 are SQVTM and ANQGSEA. The CDR3 consists of 14 residues. The V and J ends lost 6 bases and 11 bases respectively, with 24 bases between them. Here the CDR3 reads CSVVPNPPTGVQYF. CDR3 nucleotide sequence: TGCAGCGTAGTCCCGAATCCCCCGACCGGGGTGCAGTATTTT.

The table lists this clonotype with a few counts. CDR3 amino acids: CASSPPRDRGTYEQYF. Here the CDR3 DNA reads TGTGCCAGCTCACCACCCCGGGACAGGGGGACCTACGAGCAGTACTTC. The V call is TRBV18, the J call TRBJ2-7; 11 positions match TRBD1. Germline values: CDR1 KGHSH, CDR2 LQKENI. The CDR3 has 16 residues. The junction had 3 bases not matched to a gene; V was cut back by 0 bases and J by 2 bases.

The chain links TRBV7-2 to TRBJ2-5; D tentatively fits TRBD1 or TRBD2 (5 bases each). There are 14 residues in the CDR3. V lost 5 bases and J 8 bases, leaving 18 bases between the germline ends. The germline V gene has CDR1 SGHTA and CDR2 FQGNSA. CDR3 nucleotide sequence: TGTGCCAGCAGCCCACCCGGGACCGAGAACACCCAGTACTTC. Encoded protein: CASSPPGTENTQYF.

The J gene is TRBJ2-7, the V gene TRBV28; unclear D gene. Trimming took off 7 bases at V and 3 bases at J, with 10 bases between the two ends. The CDR3 runs 12 residues. Germline V gene data show CDR1 as MDHEN and CDR2 as SYDVKM. CDR3 nucleotide sequence: TGTGCCAGCACGGACGGCGGCTACGAGCAGTACTTC. Amino acids: CASTDGGYEQYF. The full variable domain, in which reference TRBV28 and TRBJ2-7 provide the parts outside the CDR3, is DVKVTQSSRYLVKRTGEKVFLECVQDMDHENMFWYRQDPGLGLRLIYFSYDVKMKEKGDIPEGYSVSREKKERFSLILESASTNQTSMYLCASTDGGYEQYFGPGTRLTVT.

This clonotype was seen at least ten times. The chain has TRBV7-2 and TRBJ2-1; D possibly corresponds to TRBD2 (6 bases). Deletions cut 3 bases from V and 2 bases from J, with 11 bases between. The CDR3 is 15 residues long. Germline loops: CDR1 SGHTA, CDR2 FQGNSA. The CDR3 DNA follows: TGTGCCAGCAGCTTTCGGGGCGGGACCTACAATGAGCAGTTCTTC. Its translation: CASSFRGGTYNEQFF.

As regards this clonotype: An end of the junction does not agree with germline; a read error may underlie this. This chain uses TRBV7-2 with TRBJ2-7, with D possibly matching TRBD1 (7 bases). From germline, CDR1 is SGHTA and CDR2 FQGNSA. The CDR3 has 11 residues. As DNA, the CDR3 is TGTGCCAGCAGAGACCCAGGGGGGTTAGACTTC. It translates to CASRDPGGLDF.

This clonotype showed up just once. This rearrangement joins TRBV7-2 to TRBJ2-1; D is unclear. Judging by the DNA end, TRBJ2-7 fits better; the J call may be wrong. Germline V CDR1 and CDR2: SGHTA, FQGNSA. The CDR3 totals 13 residues. The CDR3 region has the DNA TGTGCCAGCAGCTTAGGCCCAGGCAATGAGCAGTACTTC. Encoded protein: CASSLGPGNEQYF.

This clonotype was counted many times. V gene TRBV11-3 combines with J gene TRBJ2-1, with no clear D. Looked up from germline, CDR1 is SGHNT and CDR2 is YENEEA. V was pared by 5 bases and J by 3 bases, with 11 bases between. The CDR3 runs 14 residues. Here the CDR3 reads CASSKDGYYNEQFF. In DNA, the CDR3 is TGTGCCAGCAGCAAGGACGGATACTACAATGAGCAGTTCTTC.

The V and J genes are TRBV7-6 and TRBJ2-5, with D unclear. This CDR3 spans 19 amino acids. Germline CDR1 reads SGHVS; CDR2 reads FNYEAQ. The V and J ends lost 3 bases and 0 bases respectively, with 23 bases between them. The CDR3 loop is CASSLDPAIPGGDQETQYF. As DNA, the CDR3 is TGTGCCAGCAGCTTGGATCCGGCCATCCCCGGCGGTGACCAAGAGACCCAGTACTTC.

Worth noting for this clonotype: Relative to the germline gene, one junction end is altered; a read error may explain this. The J gene is TRBJ2-2, the V gene TRBV7-8; D is possibly TRBD1 or TRBD2 (5 bases each). CDR3 length: 14 residues. CDR1 and CDR2 from the germline V gene are SGHVS and FQNEAQ. CDR3 residues: CASSLAGSTGALYF. Here the CDR3 DNA reads TGTGCCAGCAGCCTTGCCGGCAGCACCGGGGCGCTGTATTTT.

A remark on this clonotype: One end of the junction fails to match germline, which may point to a read error. The chain links TRBV6-1 to TRBJ2-3; the D gene is possibly TRBD1 (5 bases). The CDR3 is 16 amino acids. CDR1 MNHNS and CDR2 SASEGT come from the germline V gene. The chain's CDR3 is CASSELWGSDPDTQYF. CDR3 DNA sequence: TGTGCCAGCAGTGAGCTCTGGGGCAGCGACCCAGATACGCAGTACTTT.